Presented here are 26 T cell receptor beta chains from one specimen sequenced in a study of T-cell memory formation after mild COVID-19. MiXCR was run by TCRdb on the 5' RACE reads, yielding one entry per CDR3 protein. This table has 180,000 or so distinct CDR3 sequences, around a tenth appearing once. Sequencing was done on a sample of PBMCs or a T cell subset sorted from them (not recorded which). Receptors originate from a young man who had mild COVID-19 (a few samples of this study predate the infection). Cell type and time point are not known.

V is TRBV28 and J is TRBJ1-2; 8 positions match TRBD1. V was clipped by 3 bases and J by 7 bases; unmatched bases: 10. Germline values: CDR1 MDHEN, CDR2 SYDVKM. This CDR3 is 15 amino acids long. CDR3 sequence: CASSLRAGGAGGYTF. The CDR3 DNA sequence: TGTGCCAGCAGTTTGCGGGCAGGGGGCGCAGGTGGCTACACCTTC.

This clonotype has just a few counts. V gene TRBV2 combines with J gene TRBJ2-1; 9 nucleotides line up with TRBD2. Trimming removed 6 bases from V and 6 bases from J; junction bases left unmatched: 15. This CDR3 comprises 17 residues. Germline values: CDR1 SNHLY, CDR2 FYNNEI. CDR3 DNA sequence: TGTGCCAGCAGAGCCGGGACTAGCCCCTCATCGTCCAATGAGCAGTTCTTC. Protein: CASRAGTSPSSSNEQFF.

This clonotype occurred a few times. The V call is TRBV7-2, the J call TRBJ2-3, with D unclear. The CDR3 runs to 14 residues. Germline V gene lookup returns CDR1 SGHTA and CDR2 FQGNSA. V was cut by 5 bases and J by 4 bases, with 13 bases left in between. The DNA of the CDR3 is TGTGCCAGCAGCAAGAACCGGCCGGCAGATACGCAGTATTTT. Translated: CASSKNRPADTQYF.

The CDR3 DNA follows: TGTGCCAGCAGTTTAAGAGGGACACCTAGAGAAGAGACCCAGTACTTC. Translating gives CASSLRGTPREETQYF. The chain employs TRBV12-3 or TRBV12-4 and TRBJ2-5; D may be TRBD1 (6 bases). CDR3 size: 16 residues. V shed 2 bases and J shed 3 bases, with 16 bases lying between them.

Here the CDR3 DNA reads TGTGCCAGCAGCCAAGGTCTAGCGGTGAACACCGGGGAGCTGTTTTTT. This encodes CASSQGLAVNTGELFF. This sequence joins TRBV3-1 and TRBJ2-2; 7 nucleotides line up with TRBD2. V was pared by 1 base and J by 1 base, with 3 bases of the junction left unmatched. The CDR3 is made up of 16 amino acids. Germline V gene lookup returns CDR1 LGHDT and CDR2 YNNKEL (reference sequence).

This clonotype was seen more than once but under ten times. CDR3 loop: CASSGSEPPVTDTQYF. In DNA, the CDR3 is TGTGCCAGCAGTGGTTCTGAGCCTCCCGTCACAGATACGCAGTATTTT. V and J are TRBV6-4 and TRBJ2-3; the D is unclear. The CDR3 spans 16 residues. Trimming removed 4 bases from V and 2 bases from J, with 16 bases in between. CDR1 and CDR2 (germline): MRHNA, SNTAGT.

This clonotype has only a few counts. The chain is built from TRBV18 and TRBJ2-3, with 8 bases identical to TRBD2. This CDR3 is 16 amino acids long. After removal of 0 bases from V and 1 base from J, the junction contained 3 bases not matched to a gene. The germline gives CDR1 KGHSH, CDR2 LQKENI. The CDR3 region is CASSPPSSGRTDTQYF. The DNA for the CDR3 is TGTGCCAGCTCACCACCGTCTAGCGGGCGCACAGATACGCAGTATTTT.

V usage is TRBV9 and J usage is TRBJ2-1; 10 bases are a match to TRBD1. Per the germline V gene, CDR1 is SGDLS and CDR2 is YYNGEE. V shed 0 bases, J shed 6 bases, and the junction held 3 bases outside the gene matches. The CDR3 covers 15 residues. CDR3 sequence: CASSVEGQGFNEQFF. Written as DNA, the CDR3 is TGTGCCAGCAGCGTAGAGGGACAGGGGTTCAATGAGCAGTTCTTC.

The chain couples TRBV6-5 to TRBJ2-5; D gene uncertain. V was clipped by 6 bases and J by 5 bases, with 16 bases between them. The CDR3 sequence is 14 residues long. Germline V gene data show CDR1 as MNHEY and CDR2 as SVGAGI. CDR3: CASRRLGPRETQYF. The CDR3 nucleotides are TGTGCCAGCAGACGGCTCGGGCCGCGGGAGACCCAGTACTTC.

The J gene is TRBJ2-7, the V gene TRBV12-3 or TRBV12-4; 8 nucleotides agree with TRBD2. This CDR3 contains 15 residues. J was trimmed by 2 bases and V by 5 bases; bases with no gene match: 8. Here the CDR3 reads CASSVGVSGTYEQYF. The CDR3 DNA reads as TGTGCCAGCAGTGTAGGGGTTAGCGGGACCTACGAGCAGTACTTC.

The chain couples TRBV25-1 to TRBJ1-5; D might be TRBD1 (5 bases). V lost 4 bases and J lost 6, with 10 bases in between. The germline V gene encodes CDR1 MGHDK and CDR2 SYGVNS. The CDR3 extends over 13 amino acids. CDR3 residues: CASSAGGGQPQHF. DNA of the CDR3: TGTGCCAGCAGTGCTGGGGGGGGTCAGCCCCAGCATTTT.

This rearrangement joins TRBV10-2 to TRBJ2-7, with D possibly being TRBD1 or TRBD2 (5 bases each). Germline loops: CDR1 WSHSY, CDR2 SAAADI. CDR3 size: 13 residues. V dropped 4 bases and J dropped 4 bases, with 11 bases sitting between them. The CDR3 here is CASSVGGSYEQYF. The CDR3 DNA sequence: TGCGCCAGCAGTGTTGGGGGATCGTACGAGCAGTACTTC.

The V gene is TRBV7-2, the J gene TRBJ2-1; TRBD1 aligns across 9 bases. The length of the CDR3 is 15 residues. Unmatched junction bases numbered 3, after V lost 6 bases and J lost 0 bases. From germline, CDR1 is SGHTA and CDR2 FQGNSA. CDR3 nucleotide sequence: TGTGCCAGCAGAGAGGACAGGGGCTCCTACAATGAGCAGTTCTTC. It specifies CASREDRGSYNEQFF.

This chain joins TRBV6-6 and TRBJ2-3; 10 bases map to TRBD2. The CDR3 runs to 15 residues. In germline, CDR1 is MNHNY, CDR2 SVGAGI (reference sequence). V lost 6 bases and J lost 7; bases outside the gene matches: 10. CDR3 nucleotide sequence: TGTGCCAGCAGCCCCAGCGGGGGGGTAGTAAATACGCAGTATTTT. The encoded protein is CASSPSGGVVNTQYF.

This clonotype was recorded many times. The J gene is TRBJ2-5, the V gene TRBV15, with D perhaps given as TRBD1 or TRBD2 (7 bases each). CDR1 is LNHNV and CDR2 is YYDKDF in the germline V gene (reference sequence). The CDR3 sequence is 15 residues long. Deletions cut 3 bases from V and 0 bases from J, with 11 bases between. The CDR3 protein is CATSRGGTDQETQYF. DNA for the CDR3: TGTGCCACCAGCAGGGGAGGGACAGACCAAGAGACCCAGTACTTC.

The chain recombines TRBV5-4 with TRBJ2-3; perhaps TRBD1 as D (8 bases). V lost 3 bases and J lost 4, with 21 bases in between. Looked up from germline, CDR1 is SGHNT and CDR2 is YYREEE (reference sequence). There are 17 residues in the CDR3. As DNA, the CDR3 is TGTGCCAGCAGCTCTCCACCCACAGGGGGGAGGGCAGATACGCAGTATTTT. Residues: CASSSPPTGGRADTQYF. Complete variable domain (other parts from reference TRBV5-4 and TRBJ2-3): ETGVTQSPTHLIKTRGQQVTLRCSSQSGHNTVSWYQQALGQGPQFIFQYYREEENGRGNFPPRFSGLQFPNYSSELNVNALELDDSALYLCASSSPPTGGRADTQYFGPGTRLTVL.

The rearrangement joins TRBV24-1 to TRBJ2-1; D is uncertain. Trimming took 3 bases from V and 8 from J, leaving 7 bases between them. The CDR3 is made up of 12 amino acids. Germline CDR1 reads KGHDR; CDR2 reads SFDVKD. The CDR3 loop reads CATSDPRHEQFF. CDR3 sequence (DNA): TGTGCCACCAGTGATCCCCGCCATGAGCAGTTCTTC.

This clonotype was counted between two and nine times. V gene TRBV6-2 or TRBV6-3 combines with J gene TRBJ2-3; the match to TRBD2 covers 11 bases. Germline loops: CDR1 MNHEY, CDR2 SVGEGT. Losses at the gene ends were 5 bases for V and 4 bases for J; bases not matched to a gene: 11. The CDR3 runs to 17 residues. The chain's CDR3 is CASSPALTSGVADTQYF. The DNA of the CDR3 is TGTGCCAGCAGTCCTGCCCTGACTAGCGGGGTGGCAGATACGCAGTATTTT.

This clonotype was found a few times. The chain links TRBV9 to TRBJ2-7; D unresolved. Looked up from germline, CDR1 is SGDLS and CDR2 is YYNGEE. Between the trimmed V and J ends, which lost 3 bases and 3 bases, there was a span of 19 bases. The CDR3 covers 16 residues. This CDR3 reads CASSDRSRTKIYEQYF. The CDR3 nucleotides are TGTGCCAGCAGCGACCGAAGCCGAACAAAGATCTACGAGCAGTACTTC.

This chain connects TRBV6-2 or TRBV6-3 to TRBJ1-1, with TRBD1 as a possible D gene (6 bases). Trimming removed 2 bases at V and 0 bases at J, with 7 bases between. CDR1 and CDR2 (germline): MNHEY, SVGEGT. The CDR3 spans 14 residues. CDR3 sequence: CASSYGGMNTEAFF. In nucleotides, the CDR3 is TGTGCCAGCAGTTACGGGGGCATGAACACTGAAGCTTTCTTT.

This clonotype has more than one count but fewer than ten. The V call is TRBV7-9, the J call TRBJ1-2, with unresolved D. With 5 bases removed from V and 8 bases from J, the gap between germline ends came to 12 bases. The CDR3 length is 12 residues. Per germline, CDR1 SEHNR and CDR2 FQNEAQ (reference sequence). The CDR3 reads CASSPYSEGYTF. CDR3 coding DNA: TGTGCCAGCAGCCCCTATTCGGAGGGCTACACCTTC.

This clonotype was recorded a few times. The V gene is TRBV4-3, the J gene TRBJ2-3; D is perhaps TRBD1 (6 bases). CDR3 length equals 17 residues. Trimming pared 0 bases from V and 2 bases from J, leaving 15 bases between. Germline CDR1 and CDR2: LGHNA and YSLEER. This CDR3 reads CASSQDLGAGPTDTQYF. In DNA, the CDR3 is TGCGCCAGCAGCCAAGATCTGGGGGCCGGCCCCACAGATACGCAGTATTTT.

The V and J genes are TRBV12-5 and TRBJ1-1; TRBD1 agrees at 7 bases. The CDR3 spans 14 residues. Trimming cost V 7 bases and J 1 base; bases outside gene matches: 6. Germline V gene sequence: CDR1 LGHNT, CDR2 FRNRAP. The CDR3 here is CASAGTVENTEAFF. For the CDR3, the DNA is TGTGCTAGTGCCGGGACAGTGGAGAACACTGAAGCTTTCTTT.

In this sample, this clonotype turned up a few times. The chain joins TRBV14 to TRBJ2-5; 8 nucleotides align to TRBD2. The CDR3 length is 19 residues. The germline V gene encodes CDR1 SGHDN and CDR2 FVKESK. Trimming cost V 10 bases and J 1 base; bases outside gene matches: 23. In DNA form, the CDR3 reads TGTGCCACTTCGCTACGTCGTTCCTCCGGGACTAGATCCCAAGAGACCCAGTACTTC. Its protein is CATSLRRSSGTRSQETQYF.

This rearrangement joins TRBV7-2 to TRBJ1-2; D gene uncertain. The V gene's germline CDR1 is SGHTA and CDR2 FQGNSA. The V and J ends lost 1 base and 4 bases respectively, with 13 bases between them. The CDR3 sequence is 15 residues long. CDR3 sequence reads: CASSLVSSRSYGYTF. The CDR3 DNA follows: TGTGCCAGCAGCTTAGTATCCAGCCGGTCCTATGGCTACACCTTC.

In this sample, this clonotype turned up many times. V usage is TRBV4-1 and J usage is TRBJ2-1; D is perhaps TRBD1 (5 bases). Trimming removed 0 bases at V and 7 bases at J, with 7 bases between. This CDR3 is built from 13 residues. CDR1 and CDR2 from the germline V gene are MGHRA and YSYEKL. The CDR3 here is CASSQENRNEQFF. The CDR3 DNA is TGCGCCAGCAGCCAAGAGAACAGGAATGAGCAGTTCTTC.